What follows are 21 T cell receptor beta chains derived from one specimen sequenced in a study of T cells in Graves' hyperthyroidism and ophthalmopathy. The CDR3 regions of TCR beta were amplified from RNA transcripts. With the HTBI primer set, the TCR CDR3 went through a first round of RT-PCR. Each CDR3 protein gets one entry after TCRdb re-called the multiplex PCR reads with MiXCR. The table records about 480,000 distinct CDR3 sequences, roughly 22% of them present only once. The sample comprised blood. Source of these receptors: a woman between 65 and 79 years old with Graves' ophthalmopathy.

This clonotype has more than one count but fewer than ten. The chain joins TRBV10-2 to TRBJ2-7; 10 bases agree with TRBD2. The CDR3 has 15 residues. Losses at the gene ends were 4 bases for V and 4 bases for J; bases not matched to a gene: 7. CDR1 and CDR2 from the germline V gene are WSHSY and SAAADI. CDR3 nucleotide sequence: TGCGCCAGCAGTGGAGCTAGCGGGAGCGGGTACGAGCAGTACTTC. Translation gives CASSGASGSGYEQYF.

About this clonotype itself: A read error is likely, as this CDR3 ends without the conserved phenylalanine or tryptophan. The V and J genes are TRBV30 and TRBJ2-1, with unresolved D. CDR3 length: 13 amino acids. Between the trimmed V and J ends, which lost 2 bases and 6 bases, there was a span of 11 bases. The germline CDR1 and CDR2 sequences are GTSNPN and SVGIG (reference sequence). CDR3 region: CAWSTSAFNEQFL. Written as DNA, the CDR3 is TGTGCCTGGAGTACAAGCGCTTTCAATGAGCAGTTCCTC.

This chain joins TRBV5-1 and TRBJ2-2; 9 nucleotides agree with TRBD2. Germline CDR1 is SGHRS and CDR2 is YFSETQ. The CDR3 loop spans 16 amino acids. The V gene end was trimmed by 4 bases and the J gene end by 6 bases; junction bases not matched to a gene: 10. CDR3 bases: TGCGCCAGCAGCCAAAGTAGCGGGAGAGGGGCCGGGGAGCTGTTTTTT. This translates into CASSQSSGRGAGELFF.

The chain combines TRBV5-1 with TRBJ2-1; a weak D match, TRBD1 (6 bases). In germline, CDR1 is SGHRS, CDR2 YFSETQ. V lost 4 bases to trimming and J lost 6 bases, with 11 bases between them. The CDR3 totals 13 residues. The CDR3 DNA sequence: TGCGCCAGCAGCCACCCACAGGGCAATGAGCAGTTCTTC. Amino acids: CASSHPQGNEQFF.

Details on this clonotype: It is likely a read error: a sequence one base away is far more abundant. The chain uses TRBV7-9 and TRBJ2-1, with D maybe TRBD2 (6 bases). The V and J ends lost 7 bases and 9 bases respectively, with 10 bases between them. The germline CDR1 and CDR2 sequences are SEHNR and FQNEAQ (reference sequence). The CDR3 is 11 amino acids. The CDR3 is CASTLGGEQFF. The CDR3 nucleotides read TGTGCCAGCACCTTGGGGGGTGAGCAGTTCTTC. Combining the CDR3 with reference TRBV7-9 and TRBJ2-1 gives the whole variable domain DTGVSQNPRHKITKRGQNVTFRCDPISEHNRLYWYRQTLGQGPEFLTYFQNEAQLEKSRLLSDRFSAERPKGSFSTLEIQRTEQGDSAMYLCASTLGGEQFFGPGTRLTVL.

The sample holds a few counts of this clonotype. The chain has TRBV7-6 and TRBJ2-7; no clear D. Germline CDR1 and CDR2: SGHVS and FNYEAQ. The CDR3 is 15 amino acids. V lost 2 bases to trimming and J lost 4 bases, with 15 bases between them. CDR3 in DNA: TGTGCCAGCAGCTTACGCCCGGCCGAGCAGTACGAGCAGTACTTC. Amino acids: CASSLRPAEQYEQYF. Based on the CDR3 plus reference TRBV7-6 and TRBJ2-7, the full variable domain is GAGVSQSPRYKVTKRGQDVALRCDPISGHVSLYWYRQALGQGPEFLTYFNYEAQQDKSGLPNDRFSAERPEGSISTLTIQRTEQRDSAMYRCASSLRPAEQYEQYFGPGTRLTVT.

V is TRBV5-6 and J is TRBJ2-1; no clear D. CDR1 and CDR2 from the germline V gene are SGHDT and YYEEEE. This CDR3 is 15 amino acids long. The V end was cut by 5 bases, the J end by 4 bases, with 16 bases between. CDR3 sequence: CASRYTTDFYNEQFF. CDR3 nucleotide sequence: TGTGCCAGCAGGTACACCACGGATTTTTACAATGAGCAGTTCTTC.

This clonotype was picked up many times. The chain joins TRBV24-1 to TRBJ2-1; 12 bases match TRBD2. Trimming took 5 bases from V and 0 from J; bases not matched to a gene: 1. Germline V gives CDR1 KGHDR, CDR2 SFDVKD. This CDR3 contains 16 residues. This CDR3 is CATSASGRASYNEQFF. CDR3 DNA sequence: TGTGCCACCAGTGCTAGCGGGAGGGCCTCCTACAATGAGCAGTTCTTC.

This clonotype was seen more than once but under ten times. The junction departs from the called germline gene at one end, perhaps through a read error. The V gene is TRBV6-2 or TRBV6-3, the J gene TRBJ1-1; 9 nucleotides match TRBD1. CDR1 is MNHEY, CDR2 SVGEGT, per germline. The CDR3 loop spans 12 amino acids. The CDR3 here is CASRTGTGSLLF. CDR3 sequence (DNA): TGTGCCAGCAGAACCGGGACAGGGTCTCTACTCTTT.

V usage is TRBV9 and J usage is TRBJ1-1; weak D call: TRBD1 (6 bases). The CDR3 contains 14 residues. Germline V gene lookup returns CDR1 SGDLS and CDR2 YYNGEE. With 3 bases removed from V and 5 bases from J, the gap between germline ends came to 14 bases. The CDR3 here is CASSEHRVYTEAFF. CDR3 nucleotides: TGTGCCAGCAGCGAACACAGGGTATATACTGAAGCTTTCTTT.

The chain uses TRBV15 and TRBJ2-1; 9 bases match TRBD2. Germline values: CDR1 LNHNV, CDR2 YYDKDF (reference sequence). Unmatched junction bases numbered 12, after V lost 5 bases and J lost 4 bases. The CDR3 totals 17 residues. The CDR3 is CATSWGLAQLIYNEQFF. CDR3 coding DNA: TGTGCCACCAGCTGGGGACTAGCCCAACTTATATACAATGAGCAGTTCTTC.

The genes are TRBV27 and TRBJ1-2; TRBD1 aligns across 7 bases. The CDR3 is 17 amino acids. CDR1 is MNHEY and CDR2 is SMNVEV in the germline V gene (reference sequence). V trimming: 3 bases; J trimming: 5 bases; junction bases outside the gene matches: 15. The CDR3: CASSLLGGGGQRYGYTF. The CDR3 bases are TGTGCCAGCAGTTTGTTAGGGGGAGGGGGCCAGAGGTATGGCTACACCTTC.

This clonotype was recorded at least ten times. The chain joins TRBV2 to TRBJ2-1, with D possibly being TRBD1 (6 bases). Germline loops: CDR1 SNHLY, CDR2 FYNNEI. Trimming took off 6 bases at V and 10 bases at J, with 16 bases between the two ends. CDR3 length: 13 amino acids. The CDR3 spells CASRPTTGIEQFF. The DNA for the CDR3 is TGTGCCAGCAGGCCAACCACAGGGATCGAGCAGTTCTTC.

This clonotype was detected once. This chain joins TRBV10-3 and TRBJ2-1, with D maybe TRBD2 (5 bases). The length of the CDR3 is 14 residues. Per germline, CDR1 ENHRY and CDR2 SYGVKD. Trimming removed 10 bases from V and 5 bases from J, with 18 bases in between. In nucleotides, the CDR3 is TGTGCCACCCCAGACCTGGTCGGGGACAATGAGCAGTTCTTC. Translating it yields CATPDLVGDNEQFF.

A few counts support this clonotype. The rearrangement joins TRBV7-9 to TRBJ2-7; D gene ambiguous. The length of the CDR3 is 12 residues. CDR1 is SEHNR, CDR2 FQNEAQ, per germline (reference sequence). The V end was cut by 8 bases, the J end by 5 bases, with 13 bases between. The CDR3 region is CASGRLRDEQYF. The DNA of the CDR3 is TGTGCCAGCGGACGCCTCCGGGACGAGCAGTACTTC.

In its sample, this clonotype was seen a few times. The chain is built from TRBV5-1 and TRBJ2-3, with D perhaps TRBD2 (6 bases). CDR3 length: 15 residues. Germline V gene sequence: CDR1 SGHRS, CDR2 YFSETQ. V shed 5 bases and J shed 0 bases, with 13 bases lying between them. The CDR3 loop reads CASRKEGRSTDTQYF. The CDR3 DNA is TGCGCCAGCAGAAAGGAGGGGCGTAGCACAGATACGCAGTATTTT.

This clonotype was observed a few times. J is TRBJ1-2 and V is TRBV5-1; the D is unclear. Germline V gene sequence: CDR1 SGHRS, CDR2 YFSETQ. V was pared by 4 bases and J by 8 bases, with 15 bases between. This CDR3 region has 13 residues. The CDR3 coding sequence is TGCGCCAGCAGCCCCGACGTATACGGGGGCTACACCTTC. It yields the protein CASSPDVYGGYTF.

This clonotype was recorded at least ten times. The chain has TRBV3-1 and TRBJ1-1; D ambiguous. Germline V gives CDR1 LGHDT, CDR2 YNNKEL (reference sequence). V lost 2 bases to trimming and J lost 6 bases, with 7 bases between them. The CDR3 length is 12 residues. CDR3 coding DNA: TGTGCCAGCAGCCAACCGCCCGCTGAAGCTTTCTTT. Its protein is CASSQPPAEAFF. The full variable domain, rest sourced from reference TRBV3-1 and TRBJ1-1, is DTAVSQTPKYLVTQMGNDKSIKCEQNLGHDTMYWYKQDSKKFLKIMFSYNNKELIINETVPNRFSPKSPDKAHLNLHINSLELGDSAVYFCASSQPPAEAFFGQGTRLTVV.

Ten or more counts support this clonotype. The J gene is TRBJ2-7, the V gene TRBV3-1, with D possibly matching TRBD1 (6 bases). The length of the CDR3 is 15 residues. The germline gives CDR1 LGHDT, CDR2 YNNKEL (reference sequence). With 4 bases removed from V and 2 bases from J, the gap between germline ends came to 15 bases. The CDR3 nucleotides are TGTGCCAGCAGCCGGAGACAGGTTCAAGCCTACGAGCAGTACTTC. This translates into CASSRRQVQAYEQYF.

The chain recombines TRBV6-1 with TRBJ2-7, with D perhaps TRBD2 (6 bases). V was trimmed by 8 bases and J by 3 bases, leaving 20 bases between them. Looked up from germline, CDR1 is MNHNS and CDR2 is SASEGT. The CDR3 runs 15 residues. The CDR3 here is CASHTGLATVYEQYF. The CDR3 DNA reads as TGTGCCAGCCATACGGGGCTAGCGACCGTCTACGAGCAGTACTTC.

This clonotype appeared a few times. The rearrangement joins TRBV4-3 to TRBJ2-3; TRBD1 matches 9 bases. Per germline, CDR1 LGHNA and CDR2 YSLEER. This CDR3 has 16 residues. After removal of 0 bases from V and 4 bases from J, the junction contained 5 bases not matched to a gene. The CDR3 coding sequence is TGCGCCAGCAGCCAAGATAGGGGACAGGGCGCAGATACGCAGTATTTT. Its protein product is CASSQDRGQGADTQYF.